This T cell receptor beta chain came from a study of blood T cell repertoires in COVID-19. Original handling: From reference gene primer amplification, estimates of nucleated cell counts were derived. Clones were sequenced by immunoSEQ multiplex PCR, and TCRdb holds only the in-frame ones, with some missing. Clone size and the V and J calls come from that table; the DNA yielded D and trimming. The sample contains about 99,000 clones, roughly nine tenths of which appear only once. V was clipped by 1 base and J by 6 bases; unmatched bases: 6. The CDR3 loop spans 15 amino acids. In germline, CDR1 is SGHTA, CDR2 FQGNSA.

Sequencing used peripheral blood. The sequence was obtained from a man aged 50-59 years in a cohort sampled during active COVID-19. This chain connects TRBV7-2 to TRBJ2-7, with 10 bases that match TRBD2. CDR3 DNA: TGTGCCAGCAGCTTAGGTGTAGCGGGGGGCGTCGAGCAGTACTTC. It specifies CASSLGVAGGVEQYF.